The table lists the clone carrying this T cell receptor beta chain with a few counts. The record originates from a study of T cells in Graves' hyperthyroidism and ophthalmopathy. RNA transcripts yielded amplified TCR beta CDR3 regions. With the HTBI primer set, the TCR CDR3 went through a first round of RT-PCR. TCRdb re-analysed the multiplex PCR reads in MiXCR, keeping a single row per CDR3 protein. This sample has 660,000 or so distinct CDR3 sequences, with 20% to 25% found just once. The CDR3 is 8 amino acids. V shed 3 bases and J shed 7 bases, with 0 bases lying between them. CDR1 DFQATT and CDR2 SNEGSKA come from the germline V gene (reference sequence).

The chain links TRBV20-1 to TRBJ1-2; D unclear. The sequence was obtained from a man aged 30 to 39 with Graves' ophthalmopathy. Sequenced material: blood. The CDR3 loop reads CSASGYTF. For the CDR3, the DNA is TGCAGTGCTAGTGGCTACACCTTC.